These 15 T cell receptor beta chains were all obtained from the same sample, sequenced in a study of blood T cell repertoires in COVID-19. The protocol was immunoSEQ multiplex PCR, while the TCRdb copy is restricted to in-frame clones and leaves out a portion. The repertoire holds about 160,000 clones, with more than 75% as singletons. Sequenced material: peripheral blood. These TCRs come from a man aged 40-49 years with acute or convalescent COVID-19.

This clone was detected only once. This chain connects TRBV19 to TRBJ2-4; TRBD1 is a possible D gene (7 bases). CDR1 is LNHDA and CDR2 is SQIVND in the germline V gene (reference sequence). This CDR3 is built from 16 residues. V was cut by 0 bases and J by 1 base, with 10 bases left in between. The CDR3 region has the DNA TGTGCCAGTAGTATAGAAGCAGGGGGGGCCAAAAACATTCAGTACTTC. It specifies CASSIEAGGAKNIQYF.

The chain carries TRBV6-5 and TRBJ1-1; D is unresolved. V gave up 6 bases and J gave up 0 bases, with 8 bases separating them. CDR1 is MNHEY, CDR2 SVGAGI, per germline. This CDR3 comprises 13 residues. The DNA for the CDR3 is TGTGCCAGCAGGCGTAGTGTGAACACTGAAGCTTTCTTT. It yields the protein CASRRSVNTEAFF.

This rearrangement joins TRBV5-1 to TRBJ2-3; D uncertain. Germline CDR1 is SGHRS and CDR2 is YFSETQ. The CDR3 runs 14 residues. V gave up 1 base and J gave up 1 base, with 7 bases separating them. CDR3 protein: CASSLNIRTDTQYF. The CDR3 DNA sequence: TGCGCCAGCAGCTTGAACATCCGCACAGATACGCAGTATTTT. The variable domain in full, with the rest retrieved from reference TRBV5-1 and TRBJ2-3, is KAGVTQTPRYLIKTRGQQVTLSCSPISGHRSVSWYQQTPGQGLQFLFEYFSETQRNKGNFPGRFSGRQFSNSRSEMNVSTLELGDSALYLCASSLNIRTDTQYFGPGTRLTVL.

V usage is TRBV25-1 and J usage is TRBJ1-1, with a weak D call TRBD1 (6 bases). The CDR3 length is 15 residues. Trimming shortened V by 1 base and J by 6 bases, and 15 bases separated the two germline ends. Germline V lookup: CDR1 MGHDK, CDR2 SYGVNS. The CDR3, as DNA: TGTGCCAGCAGTGAATGGTACAGGGCAGGAGCTGAAGCTTTCTTT. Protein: CASSEWYRAGAEAFF.

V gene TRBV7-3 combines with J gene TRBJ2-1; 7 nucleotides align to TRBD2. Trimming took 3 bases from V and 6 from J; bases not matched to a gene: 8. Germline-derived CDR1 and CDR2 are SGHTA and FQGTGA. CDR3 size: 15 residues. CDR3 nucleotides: TGTGCCAGCAGCTTTGCGAGCGGGGTAATCAATGAGCAGTTCTTC. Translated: CASSFASGVINEQFF.

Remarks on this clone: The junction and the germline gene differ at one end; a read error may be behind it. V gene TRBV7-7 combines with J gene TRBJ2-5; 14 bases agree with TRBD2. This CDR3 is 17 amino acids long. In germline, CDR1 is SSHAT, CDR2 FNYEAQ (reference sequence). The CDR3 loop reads CASSPGLAGGFGETQYF. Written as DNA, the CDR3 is TGTGCTAGCAGCCCAGGACTAGCGGGGGGCTTTGGAGAGACCCAGTACTTC.

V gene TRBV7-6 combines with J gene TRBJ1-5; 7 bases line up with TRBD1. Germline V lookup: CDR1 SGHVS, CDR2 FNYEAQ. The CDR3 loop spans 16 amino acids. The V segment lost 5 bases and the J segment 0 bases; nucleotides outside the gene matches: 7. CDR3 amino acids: CASSPGTENSNQPQHF. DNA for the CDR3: TGTGCCAGCAGCCCCGGGACAGAGAATAGCAATCAGCCCCAGCATTTT.

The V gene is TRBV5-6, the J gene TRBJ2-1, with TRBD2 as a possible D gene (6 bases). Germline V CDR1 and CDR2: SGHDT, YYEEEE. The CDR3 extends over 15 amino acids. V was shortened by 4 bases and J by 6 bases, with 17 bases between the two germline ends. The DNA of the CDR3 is TGTGCCAGCAGCCCCAGACTAGTGAGTCTCAATGAGCAGTTCTTC. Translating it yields CASSPRLVSLNEQFF.

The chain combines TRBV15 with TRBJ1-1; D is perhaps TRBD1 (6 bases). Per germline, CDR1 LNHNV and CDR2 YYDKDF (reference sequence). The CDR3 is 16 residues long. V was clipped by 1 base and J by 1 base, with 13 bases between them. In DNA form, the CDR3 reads TGTGCCACCAGCAGAGTCTTTACAGGGCGGAACACTGAAGCTTTCTTT. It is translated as CATSRVFTGRNTEAFF. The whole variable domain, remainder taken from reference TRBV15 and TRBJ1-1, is DAMVIQNPRYQVTQFGKPVTLSCSQTLNHNVMYWYQQKSSQAPKLLFHYYDKDFNNEADTPDNFQSRRPNTSFCFLDIRSPGLGDTAMYLCATSRVFTGRNTEAFFGQGTRLTVV.

The chain's CDR3 is CASSSTQGAPIGELFF. For the CDR3, the DNA is TGCGCCAGCAGCAGTACGCAGGGGGCGCCTATCGGGGAGCTGTTTTTT. The rearrangement links TRBV5-1 to TRBJ2-2; TRBD1 matches 8 bases. Trimming cost V 4 bases and J 7 bases; bases outside gene matches: 12. The germline V gene encodes CDR1 SGHRS and CDR2 YFSETQ. The CDR3 is 16 residues long.

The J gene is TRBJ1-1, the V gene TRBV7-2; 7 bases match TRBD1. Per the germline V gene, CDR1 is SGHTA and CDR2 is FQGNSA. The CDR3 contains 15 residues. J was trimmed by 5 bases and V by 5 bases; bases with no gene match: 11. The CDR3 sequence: CASSPSTGERTEAFF. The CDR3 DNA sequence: TGTGCCAGCAGCCCTTCCACAGGGGAAAGAACTGAAGCTTTCTTT.

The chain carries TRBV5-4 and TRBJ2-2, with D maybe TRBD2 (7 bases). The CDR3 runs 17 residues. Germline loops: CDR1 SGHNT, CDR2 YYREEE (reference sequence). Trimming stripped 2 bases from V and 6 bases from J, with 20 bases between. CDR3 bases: TGTGCCAGCAGCTTAGACCCTCGGGGGGCTAAGTCCGGGGAGCTGTTTTTT. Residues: CASSLDPRGAKSGELFF. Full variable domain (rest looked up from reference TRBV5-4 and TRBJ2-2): ETGVTQSPTHLIKTRGQQVTLRCSSQSGHNTVSWYQQALGQGPQFIFQYYREEENGRGNFPPRFSGLQFPNYSSELNVNALELDDSALYLCASSLDPRGAKSGELFFGEGSRLTVL.

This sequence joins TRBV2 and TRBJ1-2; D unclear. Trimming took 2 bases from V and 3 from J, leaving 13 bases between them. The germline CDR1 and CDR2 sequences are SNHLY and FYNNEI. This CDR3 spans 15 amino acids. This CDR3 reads CASSENSPDYYGYTF. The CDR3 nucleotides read TGTGCCAGCAGTGAAAACAGCCCCGATTACTATGGCTACACCTTC.

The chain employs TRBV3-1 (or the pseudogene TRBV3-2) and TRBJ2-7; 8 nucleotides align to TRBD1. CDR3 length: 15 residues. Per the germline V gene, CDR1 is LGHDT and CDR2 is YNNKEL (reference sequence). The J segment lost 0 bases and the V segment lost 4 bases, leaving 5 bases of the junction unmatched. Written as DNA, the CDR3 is TGTGCCAGCAGCCCCTCGACAGGGGTCTCCTACGAGCAGTACTTC. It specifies CASSPSTGVSYEQYF.

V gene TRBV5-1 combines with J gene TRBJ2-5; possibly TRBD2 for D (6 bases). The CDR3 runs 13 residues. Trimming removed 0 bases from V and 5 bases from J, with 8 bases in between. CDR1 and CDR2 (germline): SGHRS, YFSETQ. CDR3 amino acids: CASSLEGRETQYF. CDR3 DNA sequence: TGCGCCAGCAGCTTGGAGGGGAGGGAGACCCAGTACTTC.